The 17 T cell receptor beta chains reported below all come from one sample, sequenced in a study of T cells after posttransplantation cyclophosphamide. This table comes from immunoSEQ multiplex PCR, and its TCRdb copy is limited to in-frame clones, with some not included. This sample carries approximately 30,000 clones, none of them present only once. The sample was PBMCs. These receptors came from a woman aged 45 to 65 in good health and a related stem cell transplant donor.

This clone was detected many times. The V gene is TRBV2, the J gene TRBJ2-1; D may be TRBD1 (6 bases). CDR3 length equals 12 residues. Germline V lookup: CDR1 SNHLY, CDR2 FYNNEI. The V end was cut by 10 bases, the J end by 10 bases, with 17 bases between. The CDR3 DNA sequence: TGTGCCACACAGGAAGGGGGTTGGGAGCAGTTCTTC. As protein: CATQEGGWEQFF.

This clone has just a few counts. The chain recombines TRBV11-2 with TRBJ2-7; weak D call: TRBD1 (6 bases). The CDR3 has 16 amino acids. Germline V gene data show CDR1 as SGHAT and CDR2 as FQNNGV. The V gene lost 1 base and the J gene lost 3 bases, with 16 bases spanning the gap. The CDR3 DNA is TGTGCCAGCAGCTTAGCGGTTTCCATAGGGGGCTACGAGCAGTACTTC. Translating it yields CASSLAVSIGGYEQYF.

In its sample, this clone was seen many times. The V and J genes are TRBV6-5 and TRBJ1-5; the match to TRBD1 covers 7 bases. Unmatched junction bases numbered 3, after V lost 4 bases and J lost 3 bases. The CDR3 is 14 residues long. CDR1 and CDR2 (germline): MNHEY, SVGAGI. The CDR3 loop reads CASSFGTDNQPQHF. The DNA of the CDR3 is TGTGCCAGCAGTTTCGGGACAGACAATCAGCCCCAGCATTTT.

This clone has just a few counts. The chain combines TRBV7-2 with TRBJ2-3; the match to TRBD1 covers 7 bases. The CDR3 loop spans 15 amino acids. V lost 5 bases, J lost 1 base, and 6 bases stayed unmatched. Germline-derived CDR1 and CDR2 are SGHTA and FQGNSA. CDR3: CASSKNRGGTDTQYF. In DNA, the CDR3 is TGTGCCAGCAGCAAAAACAGGGGCGGCACAGATACGCAGTATTTT.

This clone was counted at least ten times. V and J are TRBV5-6 and TRBJ2-7, with 8 bases identical to TRBD1. The CDR3 has 18 amino acids. V lost 2 bases, J lost 6 bases, and 19 bases stayed unmatched. Germline CDR1 is SGHDT and CDR2 is YYEEEE. The CDR3 sequence: CASSFGTGGGPPPREQYF. CDR3 nucleotide sequence: TGTGCCAGCAGCTTCGGGACAGGTGGTGGGCCCCCGCCCCGCGAGCAGTACTTC.

This clone was picked up many times. The chain combines TRBV7-6 with TRBJ2-1; 12 bases align to TRBD2. The CDR3 is 17 residues long. V was clipped by 5 bases and J by 0 bases; unmatched bases: 5. Germline V lookup: CDR1 SGHVS, CDR2 FNYEAQ. CDR3 sequence reads: CASSPLTSGSSYNEQFF. For the CDR3, the DNA is TGTGCCAGCAGCCCGCTGACTAGCGGGAGCTCCTACAATGAGCAGTTCTTC.

The chain is built from TRBV29-1 and TRBJ2-3; D perhaps matches TRBD2 (6 bases). Trimming removed 2 bases at V and 1 base at J, with 7 bases between. Looked up from germline, CDR1 is SQVTM and CDR2 is ANQGSEA. The CDR3 is 13 amino acids. CDR3 nucleotides: TGCAGCGTTGAACAGCGGGGCACAGATACGCAGTATTTT. Protein product: CSVEQRGTDTQYF.

Many counts were recorded for this clone. CDR3: CASSRRGLGGYTF. The CDR3 bases are TGTGCCAGCAGTCGCAGGGGGCTGGGTGGCTACACCTTC. V usage is TRBV27 and J usage is TRBJ1-2; 8 nucleotides line up with TRBD1. CDR1 is MNHEY, CDR2 SMNVEV, per germline (reference sequence). The junction had 6 bases not matched to a gene; V was cut back by 5 bases and J by 7 bases. This CDR3 comprises 13 residues.

This clone was found many times. V and J are TRBV7-2 and TRBJ2-5, with D perhaps given as TRBD1 or TRBD2 (6 bases each). V dropped 6 bases and J dropped 1 base, with 15 bases sitting between them. The V gene's germline CDR1 is SGHTA and CDR2 FQGNSA. The CDR3 has 15 residues. This chain's CDR3 is CASSYGGTSQETQYF. CDR3 DNA: TGTGCCAGCAGTTACGGCGGGACATCCCAAGAGACCCAGTACTTC.

The chain is built from TRBV6-5 and TRBJ2-5, with TRBD1 matching 10 bases. The CDR3 contains 13 residues. The germline V gene has CDR1 MNHEY and CDR2 SVGAGI. The J segment lost 2 bases and the V segment lost 8 bases, leaving 2 bases of the junction unmatched. In DNA, the CDR3 is TGTGCCAGCGAGGGACAGGGGCAAGAGACCCAGTACTTC. The encoded protein is CASEGQGQETQYF.

At least ten counts were recorded for this clone. This sequence joins TRBV6-1 and TRBJ2-2; no firm D call. The ends were cut back, 1 base at V and 4 bases at J, with 13 bases in the middle. From germline, CDR1 is MNHNS and CDR2 SASEGT. This CDR3 spans 16 amino acids. The CDR3 DNA reads TGTGCCAGCAGTGAAGGTTTGACTTTTCTCACCGGGGAGCTGTTTTTT. This sequence encodes CASSEGLTFLTGELFF.

This clone was detected ten times or more. The CDR3: CASRNRGGTEAFF. The CDR3 region has the DNA TGTGCCAGCAGAAACAGGGGGGGCACTGAAGCTTTCTTT. This sequence joins TRBV7-6 and TRBJ1-1, with 8 bases aligning to TRBD1. CDR3 length: 13 residues. The germline CDR1 and CDR2 sequences are SGHVS and FNYEAQ. Trimming cost V 6 bases and J 4 bases; bases outside gene matches: 4.

This clone was seen a handful of times. V usage is TRBV4-2 and J usage is TRBJ2-3; maybe TRBD2 (5 bases). Trimming removed 4 bases from V and 1 base from J, with 15 bases in between. The germline CDR1 and CDR2 sequences are LGHNA and YNFKEQ. The CDR3 length is 16 residues. The CDR3: CASSRGLQLGTDTQYF. The DNA for the CDR3 is TGTGCCAGCAGCCGTGGACTGCAATTGGGCACAGATACGCAGTATTTT.

This chain joins TRBV27 and TRBJ2-5; TRBD2 agrees at 12 bases. This CDR3 is built from 16 residues. Trimming at V came to 3 bases and at J to 4 bases, leaving 6 bases not matched to a gene. From germline, CDR1 is MNHEY and CDR2 SMNVEV (reference sequence). For the CDR3, the DNA is TGTGCCAGCAGTTTCCGACTAGCGGGAGATTCAGAGACCCAGTACTTC. Amino acids: CASSFRLAGDSETQYF.

The V gene is TRBV9, the J gene TRBJ2-1; 7 bases line up with TRBD2. With V trimmed by 3 bases and J by 0 bases, 3 bases remained unmatched. Germline CDR1 SGDLS, CDR2 YYNGEE. This CDR3 region has 15 residues. The DNA of the CDR3 is TGTGCCAGCAGCGGGGAGGGGTCCTCCTACAATGAGCAGTTCTTC. Translation: CASSGEGSSYNEQFF. Using reference TRBV9 and TRBJ2-1 for the parts outside the CDR3, the full variable domain is DSGVTQTPKHLITATGQRVTLRCSPRSGDLSVYWYQQSLDQGLQFLIQYYNGEERAKGNILERFSAQQFPDLHSELNLSSLELGDSALYFCASSGEGSSYNEQFFGPGTRLTVL.

The J gene is TRBJ1-4, the V gene TRBV30; possibly TRBD1 for D (6 bases). The germline V gene has CDR1 GTSNPN and CDR2 SVGIG (reference sequence). Trimming took 5 bases from V and 10 from J, leaving 23 bases between them. CDR3 length: 15 amino acids. The CDR3 here is CAWGGATGLSTKLFF. CDR3 in DNA: TGTGCCTGGGGGGGGGCCACAGGGCTCTCGACAAAACTGTTTTTT.

In this sample, this clone turned up many times. The V gene is TRBV7-2, the J gene TRBJ2-7; TRBD2 aligns across 7 bases. Germline CDR1 and CDR2: SGHTA and FQGNSA. The CDR3 runs 13 residues. The junction had 2 bases not matched to a gene; V was cut back by 3 bases and J by 3 bases. This chain's CDR3 is CASSFGGFYEQYF. The CDR3 DNA reads as TGTGCCAGCAGCTTCGGGGGGTTCTACGAGCAGTACTTC.